This TCR beta chain stems from a study of tumor-infiltrating lymphocytes in oesophageal squamous cell carcinoma. TCRdb recomputed calls from the PCR reads with MiXCR, one row per CDR3 protein. The data contain about 20,000 distinct CDR3 sequences, around 43% of them singletons. Germline lookup yields CDR1 SGHTA and CDR2 FQGNSA. The CDR3 covers 14 residues. This sequence originates from a male donor with esophageal squamous cell carcinoma. Input material: blood. The chain uses TRBV7-2 and TRBJ2-1; no clear D gene. The closer fit of TRBJ2-5 to the DNA end suggests the J call may be wrong. The CDR3: CASSRRLSQETQYF. As DNA, the CDR3 is TGTGCCAGCAGCCGTAGACTCTCTCAAGAGACCCAGTACTTC.